These 6 T cell receptor beta chains originate from one sample sequenced in a study of neurological immune-mediated disorders. Each CDR3 protein is one row after TCRdb ran MiXCR on the 5' RACE reads. The table lists 30,000 to 45,000 distinct CDR3 sequences, roughly 11% of them singletons. The sample comprised CD4+ T cells from blood. The receptors were gathered from a woman in her 30s with HTLV-1-associated myelopathy (HAM/TSP).

This clonotype was detected many times. This chain links TRBV3-1 with TRBJ2-1, with D unclear. The length of the CDR3 is 15 residues. Trimming took 2 bases from V and 0 from J, leaving 8 bases between them. The germline V gene has CDR1 LGHDT and CDR2 YNNKEL (reference sequence). CDR3 loop: CASSQITDSYNEQFF. The CDR3 DNA reads as TGTGCCAGCAGCCAAATCACAGACTCCTACAATGAGCAGTTCTTC.

This clonotype was detected only a few times. The chain combines TRBV6-5 with TRBJ1-2, with D tentatively TRBD1 (5 bases). V dropped 0 bases and J dropped 7 bases, with 12 bases sitting between them. Germline lookup yields CDR1 MNHEY and CDR2 SVGAGI. The CDR3 is 14 residues long. CDR3: CASSYSIGVGGYTF. As DNA, the CDR3 is TGTGCCAGCAGTTACTCGATAGGGGTCGGTGGCTACACCTTC.

Many counts were recorded for this clonotype. The chain recombines TRBV5-1 with TRBJ2-7; D uncertain. Germline CDR1 and CDR2: SGHRS and YFSETQ. This CDR3 spans 16 amino acids. V shed 3 bases and J shed 2 bases, with 18 bases lying between them. The CDR3 bases are TGCGCCAGCAGCTCGGGTGGGATATCCACTACCTACGAGCAGTACTTC. It is translated as CASSSGGISTTYEQYF.

This clonotype appeared many times. The chain employs TRBV20-1 and TRBJ2-3; perhaps TRBD1 as D (6 bases). Germline assignment: CDR1 DFQATT and CDR2 SNEGSKA (reference sequence). This CDR3 has 14 residues. The ends were cut back, 3 bases at V and 0 bases at J, with 10 bases in the middle. The CDR3, as DNA: TGCAGTGCTAGGAGTGGGGGCAGCACAGATACGCAGTATTTT. Protein sequence: CSARSGGSTDTQYF.

This clonotype was recorded at least ten times. The chain joins TRBV3-1 to TRBJ1-5, with a tentative D call TRBD1 (6 bases). Between the trimmed V and J ends, which lost 5 bases and 4 bases, there was a span of 12 bases. This CDR3 has 14 residues. Per germline, CDR1 LGHDT and CDR2 YNNKEL (reference sequence). CDR3 DNA: TGTGCCAGCAGCTACGGACAGACGAATCAGCCCCAGCATTTT. Amino acids: CASSYGQTNQPQHF. The complete variable domain, with remaining parts taken from reference TRBV3-1 and TRBJ1-5, reads DTAVSQTPKYLVTQMGNDKSIKCEQNLGHDTMYWYKQDSKKFLKIMFSYNNKELIINETVPNRFSPKSPDKAHLNLHINSLELGDSAVYFCASSYGQTNQPQHFGDGTRLSIL.

This clonotype showed up many times. V gene TRBV12-3 or TRBV12-4 combines with J gene TRBJ2-3; TRBD1 matches at 7 bases. V was pared by 6 bases and J by 7 bases, with 4 bases of the junction left unmatched. The CDR3 has 12 residues. The CDR3 region is CASSPGQNTQYF. CDR3 nucleotides: TGTGCCAGCAGCCCGGGACAGAATACGCAGTATTTT.